This T cell receptor (beta chain) came from a study of cytomegalovirus exposure and HLA in healthy donors listed by TCRdb under 2017. For the wider study: An earlier analysis of approximately 590 of the donors reported more than 250 Gb of sequence data and some 120 million unique TCR beta sequences from about 179 million T cells. An early release that covered 500 to 800 HLA-typed donors contained around 300 gigabases of sequencing data and some 87 million unique TCR sequences. Of the roughly 400 genotyped donors, around 81% fell in the genetic ancestry cluster associated with self-reported Caucasian donors. The study was designed to test whether signatures of past pathogen exposure could be identified by cataloging public T cell receptors. The study used immunosequencing to profile the T cell repertoires of approximately 690 subjects and linked those repertoires to cytomegalovirus serostatus. In addition to the first cohort of 650 to 750 subjects, a separate validation cohort of under 150 different subjects was used. High-throughput TCR immunosequencing, statistical association of individual TCRs with disease status, and machine learning were combined to predict cytomegalovirus infection status. A later analysis re-examined previously published TCR beta repertoires from hundreds of donors and added high-resolution HLA genotyping to investigate patterns of TCR occurrence. The later analysis used no new phenotypic data to find candidate immune exposures, relying instead on TCR beta sequences and their occurrence across donors. An earlier analysis of approximately 500 of the donors applied high-throughput TCR beta sequencing to assess whether each TCR beta V gene segment acted as functional or pseudogenic. Donor age, sex, ethnicity and CMV serostatus were collected together with the repertoire data. A later genetic analysis took genome-wide SNP genotypes for about 60% of the roughly 670 donors and used that subset as a discovery cohort. All discovery cohort repertoires had been generated using a single sequencing platform. HLA typing included class I and class II loci at four-digit resolution. The number of donors typed differed by locus, with roughly 629-640 for A, B, C, DRB1 and DQB1, around 500 for DQA1, over 600 for DPA1, and approximately 470 for DPB1. About five DR-DQ haplotypes were treated as single units for association and clustering because of strong linkage in the cohort. Among a few hundred genotyped donors of the cohort, an average of about 240,000 unique TCR beta nucleotide sequences were sequenced per donor, around a sixth of them non-productive. What the research found in general, with its limitations: Strong co-occurrence of HLA alleles, especially DR and DQ, made assigning TCR associations to individual alleles difficult. A later analysis found that HLA-associated TCR beta chains were more clonally expanded and had lower generation probabilities than equally common non-associated chains. Correlated functional status among segregating V segments might reflect linkage disequilibrium, but an unknown experimental factor could not be ruled out. Most TCR sequences were observed very rarely across donors, whereas some public TCRs were present in many individuals. The cohort was sequenced for TCR beta chains only, and without alpha or paired-chain data the features that could be detected were limited. A later genetic analysis reported fewer N-insertions in productive TCRs among donors in an Asian-associated ancestry cluster than the roughly 670-donor mean. In an earlier analysis of some 500 of the donors, most TCR beta V segments were observed in productive rearrangements about 87% or about 30% of the time, broadly matching IMGT annotations. The presence/absence analyses assumed that sequencing depth was roughly uniform across donors, and that assumption may not be true. It was suggested by the authors that the approach could potentially be generalized to other disease states and immunological phenotypes. A further reported finding was that TCR beta sequences accurately predicted the HLA-A and HLA-B alleles for most subjects in the first cohort. Some IMGT-functional V segments, including TRBV6-2 and TRBV6-3, could not be told apart with the 87-base-pair reads, so those segments were excluded. In both the original and validation cohorts, the classifier was reported to diagnose cytomegalovirus status with high specificity and sensitivity. V-gene and J-gene trimming of TCR beta chains was associated with a missense DCLRE1C variant in a later genetic analysis, and the association was replicated in an independent cohort. The sequencing pipeline was judged likely to have produced a cluster of highly shared sequence variants as a technical artifact. Most CMV-associated TCR beta chains appeared to be HLA-restricted in a later analysis, and the HLA associations seemed to be driven largely by CMV exposure. In a later analysis, TCR association rates were found to vary across HLA loci, with the most associated TCRs seen for DRB1 alleles and the fewest for HLA-C alleles. A total of roughly 160 TCR beta chains were listed by the study as associated with cytomegalovirus. In vitro tests confirmed that a few of the cytomegalovirus-associated TCR beta chains recognize cytomegalovirus antigens. Because some donors lacked HLA typing at each locus, the association tests relied only on the typed subset. The only immune exposure information available for the cohort was CMV serostatus. Specific HLA alleles were associated with more than 15,000 TCR beta sequences at a false discovery rate of 0.05 in a later analysis. Because counts were too low, more than 15 rarely observed V segments, including chromosome 9 orphons, were left out of the earlier analysis of some 640 of the donors. A later analysis reported that several top co-occurrence clusters appeared linked to parvovirus B19, influenza, CMV and Epstein-Barr virus.

As for this clone: Its antigen specificity is not known. Base qualities were left out, and no much larger clone turns up one base away.

The cohort consisted of hundreds of healthy bone marrow donors. At the time of sampling, all cohort members were nominally healthy, though unrecorded immune exposures were likely present. The donor was CMV seronegative and was included in the group of about 400 seronegative cohort members. Every donor gave a peripheral blood sample, and the peripheral blood mononuclear cells from that sample were used for TCR beta sequencing. The Qiagen DNeasy Blood Extraction Kit was used to extract genomic DNA from the blood cell samples. The CDR3 numbers 13 residues from cysteine through phenylalanine. Only the CDR3 region is kept as DNA, spanning 39 bases read in frame from base 1. V loses 3 bases of germline sequence and J loses 8 bases, and the interval between the two ends is 11 bases. Looking up the germline V gene yields CDR1 KGHSH and CDR2 LQKENI. The method behind the library was the immunoSEQ multiplex PCR assay. For the multiplex PCR, a mixture combining 60 forward primers for TCR Vbeta segments and 13 reverse primers for TCR Jbeta segments was used. Amplification of the CDR3 region of rearranged TCR beta genes was performed with a multiplex PCR assay on genomic DNA. The amplified TCR beta libraries were sequenced on the Illumina HiSeq System as 87-base-pair reads. Per the source publication's procedure: A later analysis tallied 70 million to 100 million unique TCR beta chains across the 610 or so repertoires, and around 9.9 million of those chains were shared by two or more donors. To remove PCR and sequencing errors, raw reads were error-corrected and collapsed into unique sequences using a nearest-neighbor algorithm that merged closely related sequences. Alignment of CDR3 sequences to IMGT reference sequences was used to assign V, D and J gene segments. Each retained sequence needed at least a six-nucleotide match to both a V gene segment and a J gene segment. Rearrangements were called productive when the CDR3 lacked stop codons and stayed in frame with V and J; all others were non-productive. CDR3 was defined according to IMGT convention as the region running from the second conserved V-encoded cysteine to the conserved J-encoded phenylalanine. The earlier analysis of about 610 of the donors excluded sequences that lacked an unambiguous match to a single V gene segment. In an earlier analysis of 587 of the donors, a V segment was called functional when productive rearrangements were above 56.7%, and segregating when the standard deviation between donors exceeded 5%. To diagnose cytomegalovirus status from the catalog of TCR beta chain sequences, a statistical classification framework was built. A later analysis assigned V and J genes by comparing TCR nucleotide sequences with IMGT/GENE-DB human TR gene sequences. The TCRdist pipeline was used in a later analysis to assign CDR3 sequences and most-parsimonious VDJ recombination scenarios. A later analysis defined each TCR beta chain by its CDR3 amino acid sequence plus V-gene family, and excluded reads lacking a unique V-gene family. In a later analysis, a few hundred highly shared, low-generation-probability nucleotide sequences were removed to address suspected cross-contamination and a sequencing artifact. In a later analysis, a clonal expansion index was calculated for each public chain from normalized within-repertoire ranks of inferred template counts. In a later analysis, generation probabilities were computed with a VDJ recombination model fitted to out-of-frame rearrangements, and the resulting probabilities were checked against IGoR. Hypergeometric tests were used in a later analysis to score TCR-TCR, TCR-HLA and TCR-CMV co-occurrence, with a repertoire-size bias correction applied to the TCR pairs. In a later analysis, false discovery rates were estimated by permuting HLA or CMV assignments 20 times. In a later analysis, co-occurring TCRs were grouped using DBSCAN, and TCRdist sequence similarity was added for clustering within HLA-allele-positive subsets. For co-occurrence clustering, repertoires with fewer than 30,000 or more than 120,000 public chains were excluded, along with roughly 5 repertoires with anomalous nucleotide sharing. In TCRdb, the immuneACCESS table is reduced to in-frame sequences with V and J assigned. These tables do not hold every clone; where another copy was compared, an unresolved V gene accounts for under half, and the others remain unexplained. V, J and clone size are taken as reported in that table, and D and trimming were inferred from the DNA itself. Present in this sample are about 96,000 clones, 64% of which were seen just once. The ten largest clones take up roughly 3.2% of the sample.

The clonotype originates from a man between 60 and 70 years old in good health and CMV-seronegative. Here the chain combines TRBV18 and TRBJ2-1; the D gene assignment is ambiguous. Sequencing input: PBMCs. The DNA sequence follows: TGTGCCAGCTCACCCCAGGATCAACATGAGCAGTTCTTC. Its protein product is CASSPQDQHEQFF.